Sequencing of this T cell receptor beta chain was carried out in a study of cytomegalovirus exposure and HLA in healthy donors. Findings of the study overall: Relative to equally common others, HLA-associated TCR beta chains showed greater clonal expansion in a later analysis. The authors later linked a missense DCLRE1C variant to TCR beta V- and J-gene trimming.

Trimming at V came to 5 bases and at J to 8 bases, leaving 9 bases not matched to a gene. Germline lookup yields CDR1 SGHTA and CDR2 FQGNSA. The CDR3 has 15 amino acids. Amplification used 60 Vbeta primers and 13 Jbeta primers. Generated by immunoSEQ multiplex PCR, the TCRdb table keeps only in-frame clones and is missing some. The sample records more than 90,000 clones, approximately 70% being singletons. Remarks on this clone: What it binds is unknown.

Donors counted as nominally healthy when sampled, yet unrecorded immune exposures were likely. Sequencing was carried out using PBMCs. The rearrangement uses TRBV7-2 and TRBJ1-2; 12 bases fit TRBD1. This clonotype was sampled from a man in his fifties in good health and CMV-seronegative. CDR3 region: CASSAPPGQGAGYTF. For the CDR3, the DNA is TGTGCCAGCAGCGCACCGCCGGGACAGGGGGCCGGCTACACCTTC.